The TCR beta chain described here comes from a study of beta chain features in type 1 diabetes. Study-wide findings and caveats: There were fewer insertions and more deletions at the VDJ junctions of type 1 diabetes patients.

Germline values: CDR1 GTSNPN, CDR2 SVGIG (reference sequence). The CDR3 length is 18 residues. Trimming at V came to 2 bases and at J to 4 bases, leaving 15 bases not matched to a gene. As every portion of the isolated RNA was reverse transcribed, the sequencing read expressed TCRB transcripts. Libraries were prepared by immunoSEQ multiplex PCR; TCRdb keeps only in-frame clonotypes and omits some of them. The data contain just over 450,000 clones, around 28% of them seen just once; the ten biggest clones take up roughly 0.066%. The sample holds a few counts of this clone. The antigen is unknown. The J gene is TRBJ1-5, the V gene TRBV30; 9 positions match TRBD1. Sequencing was done on a sample of naive CD4+ T cells from blood. The receptor was derived from a man aged 18-30 years in good health. The CDR3 bases are TGTGCCTGGAGTCCGACAGGGGGATGGCGGGTTGTGAATCAGCCCCAGCATTTT. This gives the protein CAWSPTGGWRVVNQPQHF.